This is a list of T cell receptor beta chains from one sample in a study of cytomegalovirus exposure and HLA in healthy donors. TCRdb's table, derived via immunoSEQ multiplex PCR, lists solely in-frame clones and lacks some. Of 100,000 to 150,000 clones in the sample, around 67% were seen once. Sequences were obtained from PBMCs. The receptor set was obtained from a woman aged 40-49 years in good health and CMV-seropositive. The CDR3 runs from the conserved cysteine through the conserved F or W. Clone size is not always given. Where it is, it says once, few, many or a class for expanded clones.

v_gene: TRBV4-3; abundance: -; len: 13; j_gene: -; CDR3aa: CASSQDINYEQYF
v_gene: TRBV18; abundance: few; len: 13; j_gene: TRBJ2-3; CDR3aa: CATSGSSTDTQYF
v_gene: TRBV2; abundance: once; len: 14; j_gene: TRBJ1-6; CDR3aa: CASTPDSSNSPLHF
v_gene: TRBV25-1; abundance: -; len: 13; j_gene: TRBJ2-2; CDR3aa: CASSDSVSRELFF
v_gene: TRBV5-1; abundance: -; len: 19; j_gene: TRBJ2-3; CDR3aa: CASSLADRGGRGSTDTQYF
v_gene: TRBV7-2; abundance: -; len: 16; j_gene: -; CDR3aa: CASSLNRGLIPYEQYF
v_gene: TRBV20-1; abundance: -; len: 11; j_gene: TRBJ1-2; CDR3aa: CSGEPNYGYTF
v_gene: TRBV30; abundance: few; len: 12; j_gene: TRBJ1-1; CDR3aa: CAWHREATEAFF
v_gene: TRBV28; abundance: -; len: 13; j_gene: TRBJ2-7; CDR3aa: CASSTRVRNEQYF
v_gene: TRBV6-4; abundance: few; len: 13; j_gene: TRBJ1-2; CDR3aa: CASIPQGSYGYTF
v_gene: TRBV6-5; abundance: once; len: 15; j_gene: TRBJ1-2; CDR3aa: CASSYRTTGDYGYTF
v_gene: TRBV6-1; abundance: -; len: 13; j_gene: TRBJ2-5; CDR3aa: CASRTGPPETQYF
v_gene: TRBV6-4; abundance: -; len: 13; j_gene: TRBJ2-7; CDR3aa: CASSLDRGYEQYF
v_gene: TRBV29-1; abundance: -; len: 14; j_gene: TRBJ1-4; CDR3aa: CSVEEGTGDEKLFF
v_gene: TRBV9; abundance: -; len: 13; j_gene: TRBJ2-1; CDR3aa: CASSVATGNEQFF
v_gene: TRBV28; abundance: -; len: 15; j_gene: TRBJ2-2; CDR3aa: CASSSDRGRSGELFF